This TCR beta chain is from a study of blood T cell repertoires in COVID-19. As for the study in general: Sites in the United States, Italy and Spain provided acute and convalescent COVID-19 samples. From T cells, B-cell-depleted T cells, or PBMCs came the material, which was cDNA or gDNA.

Original methodology: Reference gene primer amplification gave nucleated cell count estimates. TCRdb's table, derived via immunoSEQ multiplex PCR, lists solely in-frame clones and lacks some. V, J and clone size are those of that table, while D and trimming were read from the DNA. The sample contains about 170,000 clones, 86% of which appear only once. This clone was counted only a few times. The source material was peripheral blood. This sequence originates from a man aged 70 or older with acute or convalescent COVID-19.

The CDR3 region has the DNA TGTGCCAGCAGCCAGGCAGGGGTTGGCTACACCTTC. The encoded protein is CASSQAGVGYTF. The rearrangement joins TRBV3-1 (or the pseudogene TRBV3-2) to TRBJ1-2; maybe TRBD1 (6 bases). Trimming cost V 3 bases and J 7 bases, with 9 bases left between them. The CDR3 extends over 12 amino acids. Per the germline V gene, CDR1 is LGHDT and CDR2 is YNNKEL (reference sequence).